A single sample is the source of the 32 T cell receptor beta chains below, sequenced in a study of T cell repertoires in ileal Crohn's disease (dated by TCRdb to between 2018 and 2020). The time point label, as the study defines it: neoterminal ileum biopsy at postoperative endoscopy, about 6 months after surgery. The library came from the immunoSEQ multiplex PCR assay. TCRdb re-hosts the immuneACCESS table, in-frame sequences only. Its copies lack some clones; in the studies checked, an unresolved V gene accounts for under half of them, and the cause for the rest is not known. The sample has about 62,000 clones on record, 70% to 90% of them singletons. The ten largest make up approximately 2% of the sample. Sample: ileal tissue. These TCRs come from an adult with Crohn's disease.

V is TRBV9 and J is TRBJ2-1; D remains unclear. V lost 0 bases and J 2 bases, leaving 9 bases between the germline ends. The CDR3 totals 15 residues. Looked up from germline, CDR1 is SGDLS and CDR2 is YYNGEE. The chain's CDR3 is CASSVEDSPYNEQFF. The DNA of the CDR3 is TGTGCCAGCAGCGTAGAGGATAGCCCCTACAATGAGCAGTTCTTC.

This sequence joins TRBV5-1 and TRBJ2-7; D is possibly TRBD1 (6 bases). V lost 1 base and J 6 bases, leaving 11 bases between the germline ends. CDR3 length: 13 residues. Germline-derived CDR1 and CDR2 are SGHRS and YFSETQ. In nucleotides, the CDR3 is TGCGCCAGCAGCTTGCAGGGGAACGGCGAGCAGTACGTC. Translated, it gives CASSLQGNGEQYV.

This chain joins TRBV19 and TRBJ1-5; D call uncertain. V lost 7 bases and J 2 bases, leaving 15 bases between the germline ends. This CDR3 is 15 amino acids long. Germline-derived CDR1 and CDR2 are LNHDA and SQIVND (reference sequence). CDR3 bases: TGTGCCAGTAACCCCGGGTTGGGTGGCAATCAGCCCCAGCATTTT. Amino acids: CASNPGLGGNQPQHF.

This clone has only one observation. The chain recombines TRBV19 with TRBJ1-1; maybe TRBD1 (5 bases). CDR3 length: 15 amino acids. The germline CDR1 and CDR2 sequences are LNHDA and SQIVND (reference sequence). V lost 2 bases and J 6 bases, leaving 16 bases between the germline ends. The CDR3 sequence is CASSILVAGGAEAFF. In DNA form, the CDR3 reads TGTGCCAGTAGTATACTGGTTGCGGGAGGGGCTGAAGCTTTCTTT.

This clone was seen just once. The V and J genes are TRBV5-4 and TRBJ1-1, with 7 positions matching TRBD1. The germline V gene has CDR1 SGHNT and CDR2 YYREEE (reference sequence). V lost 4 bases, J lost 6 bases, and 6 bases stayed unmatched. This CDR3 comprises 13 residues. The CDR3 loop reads CASSRTGDAEAFF. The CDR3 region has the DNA TGTGCCAGCAGCAGAACAGGGGACGCTGAAGCTTTCTTT.

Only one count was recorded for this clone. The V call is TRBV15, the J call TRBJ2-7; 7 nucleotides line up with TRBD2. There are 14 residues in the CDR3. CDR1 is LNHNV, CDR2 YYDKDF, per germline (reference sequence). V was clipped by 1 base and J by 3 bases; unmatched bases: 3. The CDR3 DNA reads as TGTGCCACCAGCAGAGTTCGGGGGGACTACGAGCAGTACTTC. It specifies CATSRVRGDYEQYF.

Here the CDR3 reads CASSLPRRGANTEAFF. The CDR3 bases are TGTGCCAGCAGCTTGCCGCGCCGTGGGGCTAACACTGAAGCTTTCTTT. V gene TRBV5-6 combines with J gene TRBJ1-1; the D gene is possibly TRBD1 (5 bases). Germline V gene lookup returns CDR1 SGHDT and CDR2 YYEEEE. The CDR3 is 16 amino acids. Trimming left V 1 base short and J 2 bases short, with 15 bases between.

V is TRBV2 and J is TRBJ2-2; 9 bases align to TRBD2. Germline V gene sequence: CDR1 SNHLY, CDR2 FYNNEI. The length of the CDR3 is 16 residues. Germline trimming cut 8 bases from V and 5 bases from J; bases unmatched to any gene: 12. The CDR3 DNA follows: TGTGCCAGCTCGGAGAGCGGGGGGCGGAGAACCGGGGAGCTGTTTTTT. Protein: CASSESGGRRTGELFF. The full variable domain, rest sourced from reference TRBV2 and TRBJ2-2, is EPEVTQTPSHQVTQMGQEVILRCVPISNHLYFYWYRQILGQKVEFLVSFYNNEISEKSEIFDDQFSVERPDGSNFTLKIRSTKLEDSAMYFCASSESGGRRTGELFFGEGSRLTVL.

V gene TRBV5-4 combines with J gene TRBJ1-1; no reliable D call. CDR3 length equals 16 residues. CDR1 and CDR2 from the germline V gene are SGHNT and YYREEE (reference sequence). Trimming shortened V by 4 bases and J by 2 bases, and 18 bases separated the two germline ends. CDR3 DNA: TGTGCCAGCAGCCTTCCGCGACTCGGCTTAAACACTGAAGCTTTCTTT. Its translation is CASSLPRLGLNTEAFF.

CDR3 amino acids: CATAARETQYF. DNA for the CDR3: TGTGCCACCGCGGCCCGAGAGACCCAGTACTTC. The V and J genes are TRBV2 and TRBJ2-5; D gene uncertain. Germline V gene data show CDR1 as SNHLY and CDR2 as FYNNEI. With 10 bases removed from V and 4 bases from J, the gap between germline ends came to 10 bases. This CDR3 is 11 amino acids long.

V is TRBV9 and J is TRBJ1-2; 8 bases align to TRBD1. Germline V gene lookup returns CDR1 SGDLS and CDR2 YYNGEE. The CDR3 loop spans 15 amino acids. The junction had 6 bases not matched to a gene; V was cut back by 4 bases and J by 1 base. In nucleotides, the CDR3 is TGTGCCAGCAGCCTCGGGACAGGTCATAACTATGGCTACACCTTC. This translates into CASSLGTGHNYGYTF. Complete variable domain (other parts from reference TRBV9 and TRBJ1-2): DSGVTQTPKHLITATGQRVTLRCSPRSGDLSVYWYQQSLDQGLQFLIQYYNGEERAKGNILERFSAQQFPDLHSELNLSSLELGDSALYFCASSLGTGHNYGYTFGSGTRLTVV.

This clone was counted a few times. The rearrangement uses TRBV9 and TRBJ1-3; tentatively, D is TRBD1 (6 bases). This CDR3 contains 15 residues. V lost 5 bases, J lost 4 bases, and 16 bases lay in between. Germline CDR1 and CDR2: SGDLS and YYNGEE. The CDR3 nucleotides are TGTGCCAGCAGGGCGGGGGCAGGGGTAGGAAACACCATATATTTT. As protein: CASRAGAGVGNTIYF.

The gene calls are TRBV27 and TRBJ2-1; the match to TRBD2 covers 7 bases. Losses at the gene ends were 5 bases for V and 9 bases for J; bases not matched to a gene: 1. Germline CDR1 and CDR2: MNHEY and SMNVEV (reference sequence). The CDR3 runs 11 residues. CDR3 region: CASSGGGEQFF. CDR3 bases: TGTGCCAGCAGTGGCGGGGGTGAGCAGTTCTTC.

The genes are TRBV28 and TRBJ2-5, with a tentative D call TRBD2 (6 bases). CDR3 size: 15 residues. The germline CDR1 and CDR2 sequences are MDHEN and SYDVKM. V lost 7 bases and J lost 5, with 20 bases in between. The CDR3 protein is CASTPATGVGETQYF. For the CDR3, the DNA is TGTGCCAGCACTCCTGCTACGGGGGTTGGGGAGACCCAGTACTTC.

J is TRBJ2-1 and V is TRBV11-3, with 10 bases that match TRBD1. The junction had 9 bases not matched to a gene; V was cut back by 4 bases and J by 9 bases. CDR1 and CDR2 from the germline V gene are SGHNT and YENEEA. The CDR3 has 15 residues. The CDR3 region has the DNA TGTGCCAGCAGCTCCGGGACAGGGGTGAATCGTGAGCAGTTCTTC. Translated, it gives CASSSGTGVNREQFF.

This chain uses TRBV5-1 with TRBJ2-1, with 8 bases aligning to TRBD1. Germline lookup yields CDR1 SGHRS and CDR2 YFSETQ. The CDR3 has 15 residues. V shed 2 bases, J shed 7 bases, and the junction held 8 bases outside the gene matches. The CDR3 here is CASSFGQGAGNEQFF. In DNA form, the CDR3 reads TGCGCCAGCAGCTTCGGTCAGGGGGCTGGAAATGAGCAGTTCTTC.

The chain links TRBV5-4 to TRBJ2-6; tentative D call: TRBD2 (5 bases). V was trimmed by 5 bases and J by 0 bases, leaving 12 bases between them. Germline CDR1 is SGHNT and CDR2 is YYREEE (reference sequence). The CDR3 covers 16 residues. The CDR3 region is CASSGSTSSGANVLTF. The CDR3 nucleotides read TGTGCCAGCAGTGGGAGTACGTCCTCTGGGGCCAACGTCCTGACTTTC.

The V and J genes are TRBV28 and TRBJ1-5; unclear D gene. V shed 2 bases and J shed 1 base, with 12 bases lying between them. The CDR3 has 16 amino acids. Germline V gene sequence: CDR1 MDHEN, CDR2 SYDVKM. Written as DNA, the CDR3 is TGTGCCAGCAGTTTACGGGGTCGGTACAGCAATCAGCCCCAGCATTTT. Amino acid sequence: CASSLRGRYSNQPQHF.

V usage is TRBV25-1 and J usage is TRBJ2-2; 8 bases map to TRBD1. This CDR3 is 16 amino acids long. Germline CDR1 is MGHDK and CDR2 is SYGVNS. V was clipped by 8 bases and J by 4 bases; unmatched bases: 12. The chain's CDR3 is CASGLDRVPPTGELFF. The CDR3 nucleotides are TGTGCCAGCGGGTTGGACAGGGTACCCCCCACCGGGGAGCTGTTTTTT.

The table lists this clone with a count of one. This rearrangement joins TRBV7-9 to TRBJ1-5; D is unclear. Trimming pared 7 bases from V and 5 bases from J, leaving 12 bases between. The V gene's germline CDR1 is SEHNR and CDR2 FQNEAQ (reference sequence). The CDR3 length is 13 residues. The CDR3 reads CASTDAGDQPQHF. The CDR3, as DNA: TGTGCCAGCACCGACGCCGGGGATCAGCCCCAGCATTTT.

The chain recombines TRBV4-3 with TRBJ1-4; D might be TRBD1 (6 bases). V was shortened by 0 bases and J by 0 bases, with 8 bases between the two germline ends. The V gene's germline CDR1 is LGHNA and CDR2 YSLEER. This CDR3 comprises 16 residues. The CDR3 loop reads CASSQEGGTTNEKLFF. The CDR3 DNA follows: TGCGCCAGCAGCCAAGAAGGGGGAACAACTAATGAAAAACTGTTTTTT.

The CDR3: CASSTGTGTYEQYF. CDR3 coding DNA: TGTGCCAGCTCGACCGGGACAGGAACCTACGAGCAGTACTTC. The chain combines TRBV18 with TRBJ2-7, with 8 bases identical to TRBD1. Germline V gene lookup returns CDR1 KGHSH and CDR2 LQKENI. The CDR3 runs 14 residues. The trim removed 6 bases at V and 2 bases at J, leaving 6 bases unmatched.

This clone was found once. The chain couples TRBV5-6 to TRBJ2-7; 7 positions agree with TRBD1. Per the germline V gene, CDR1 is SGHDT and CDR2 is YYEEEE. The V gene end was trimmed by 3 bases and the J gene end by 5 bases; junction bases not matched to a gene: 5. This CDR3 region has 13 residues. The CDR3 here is CASSSGTVDEQYV. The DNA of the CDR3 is TGTGCCAGCAGCTCCGGGACAGTGGACGAGCAGTACGTC.

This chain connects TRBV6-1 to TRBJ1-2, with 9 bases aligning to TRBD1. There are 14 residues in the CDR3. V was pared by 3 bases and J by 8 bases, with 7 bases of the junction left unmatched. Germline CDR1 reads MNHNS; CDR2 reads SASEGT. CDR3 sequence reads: CASSENRGRSGYTF. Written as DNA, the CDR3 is TGTGCCAGCAGTGAGAACAGGGGGCGAAGCGGCTACACCTTC.

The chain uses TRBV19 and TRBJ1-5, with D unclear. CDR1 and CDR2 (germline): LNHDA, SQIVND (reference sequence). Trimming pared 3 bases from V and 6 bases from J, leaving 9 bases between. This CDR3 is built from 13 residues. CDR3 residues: CASSIREGQPQHF. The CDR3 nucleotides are TGTGCCAGTAGTATTCGGGAGGGTCAGCCCCAGCATTTT.

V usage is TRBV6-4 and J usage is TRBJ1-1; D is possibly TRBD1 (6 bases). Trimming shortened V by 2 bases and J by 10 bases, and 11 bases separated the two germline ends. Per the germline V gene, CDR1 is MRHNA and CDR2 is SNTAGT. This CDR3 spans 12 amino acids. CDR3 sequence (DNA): TGTGCCAGCAGTGACGTACAGGGCCGAGCTTTCTTT. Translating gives CASSDVQGRAFF.

The CDR3 reads CASSFIGQGARYRELFF. The DNA for the CDR3 is TGTGCCAGCAGCTTCATTGGACAGGGGGCCCGATACCGGGAGCTGTTTTTT. The rearrangement joins TRBV11-2 to TRBJ2-2; 11 bases fit TRBD1. The CDR3 is 17 amino acids. Trimming cost V 3 bases and J 9 bases; bases outside gene matches: 12. Germline V lookup: CDR1 SGHAT, CDR2 FQNNGV.

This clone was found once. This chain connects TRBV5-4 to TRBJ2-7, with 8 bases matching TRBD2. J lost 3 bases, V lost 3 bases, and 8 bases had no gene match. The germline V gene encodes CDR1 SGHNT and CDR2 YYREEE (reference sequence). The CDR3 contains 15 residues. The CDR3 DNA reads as TGTGCCAGCAGCTCGCCCAGCGGGAGCTACTACGAGCAGTACTTC. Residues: CASSSPSGSYYEQYF.

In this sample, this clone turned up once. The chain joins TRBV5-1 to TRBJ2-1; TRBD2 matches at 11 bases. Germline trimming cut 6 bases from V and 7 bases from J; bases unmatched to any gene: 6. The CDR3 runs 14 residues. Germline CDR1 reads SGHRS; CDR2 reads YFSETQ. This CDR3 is CASKGTSGANEQFF. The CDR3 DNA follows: TGCGCCAGCAAGGGGACTAGCGGAGCGAATGAGCAGTTCTTC.

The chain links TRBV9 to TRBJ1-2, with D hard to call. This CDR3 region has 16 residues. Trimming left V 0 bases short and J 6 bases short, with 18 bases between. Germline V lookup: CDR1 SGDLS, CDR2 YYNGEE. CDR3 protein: CASSVALSAGEDGYTF. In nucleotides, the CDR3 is TGTGCCAGCAGCGTAGCTTTGTCAGCCGGGGAGGATGGCTACACCTTC. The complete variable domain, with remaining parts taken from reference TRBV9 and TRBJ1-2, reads DSGVTQTPKHLITATGQRVTLRCSPRSGDLSVYWYQQSLDQGLQFLIQYYNGEERAKGNILERFSAQQFPDLHSELNLSSLELGDSALYFCASSVALSAGEDGYTFGSGTRLTVV.

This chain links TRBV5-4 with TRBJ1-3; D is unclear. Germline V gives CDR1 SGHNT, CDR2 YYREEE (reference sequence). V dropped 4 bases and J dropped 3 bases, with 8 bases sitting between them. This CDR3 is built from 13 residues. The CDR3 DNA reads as TGTGCCAGCAGCCGCGCTGGTGGAAACACCATATATTTT. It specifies CASSRAGGNTIYF.

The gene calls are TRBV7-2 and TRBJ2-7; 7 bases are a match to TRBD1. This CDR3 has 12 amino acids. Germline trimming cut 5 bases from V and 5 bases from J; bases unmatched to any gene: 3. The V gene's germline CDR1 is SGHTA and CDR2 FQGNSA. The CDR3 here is CASSRQGHEQYF. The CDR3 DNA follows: TGTGCCAGCAGCCGACAGGGTCACGAGCAGTACTTC.